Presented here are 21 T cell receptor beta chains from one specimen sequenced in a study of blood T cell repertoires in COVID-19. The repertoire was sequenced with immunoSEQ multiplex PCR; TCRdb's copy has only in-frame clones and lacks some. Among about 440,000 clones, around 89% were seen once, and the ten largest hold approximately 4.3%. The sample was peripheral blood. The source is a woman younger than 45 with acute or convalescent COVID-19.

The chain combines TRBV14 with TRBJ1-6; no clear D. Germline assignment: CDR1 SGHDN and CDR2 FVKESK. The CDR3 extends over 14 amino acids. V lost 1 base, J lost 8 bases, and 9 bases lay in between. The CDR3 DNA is TGTGCCAGCAGCCAAGGTGACATGTATTCACCCCTCCACTTT. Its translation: CASSQGDMYSPLHF.

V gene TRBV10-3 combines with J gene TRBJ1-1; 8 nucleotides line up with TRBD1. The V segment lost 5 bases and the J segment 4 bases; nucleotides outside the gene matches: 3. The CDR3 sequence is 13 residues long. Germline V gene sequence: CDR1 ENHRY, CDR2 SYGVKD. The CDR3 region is CAISSGQGTEAFF. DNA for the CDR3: TGTGCCATCAGTAGCGGACAGGGCACTGAAGCTTTCTTT.

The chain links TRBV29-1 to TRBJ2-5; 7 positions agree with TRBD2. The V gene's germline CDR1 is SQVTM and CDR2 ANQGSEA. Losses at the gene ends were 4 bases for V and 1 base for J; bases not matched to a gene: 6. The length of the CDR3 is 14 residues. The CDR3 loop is CSVGSSGFQETQYF. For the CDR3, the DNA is TGCAGCGTTGGATCTAGCGGATTCCAAGAGACCCAGTACTTC.

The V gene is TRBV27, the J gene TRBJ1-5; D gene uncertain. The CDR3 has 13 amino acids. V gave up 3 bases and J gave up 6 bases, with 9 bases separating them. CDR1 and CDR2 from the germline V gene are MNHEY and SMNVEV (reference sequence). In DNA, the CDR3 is TGTGCCAGCAGTTTTTCTTCCGTTCAGCCCCAGCATTTT. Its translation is CASSFSSVQPQHF.

CDR3 sequence (DNA): TGCGCCAGCAGCTTGGGGTCGCGCTACAATGAGCAGTTCTTC. It is translated as CASSLGSRYNEQFF. V gene TRBV5-1 combines with J gene TRBJ2-1, with D uncertain. Trimming took 0 bases from V and 3 from J, leaving 7 bases between them. Germline assignment: CDR1 SGHRS and CDR2 YFSETQ. The CDR3 contains 14 residues.

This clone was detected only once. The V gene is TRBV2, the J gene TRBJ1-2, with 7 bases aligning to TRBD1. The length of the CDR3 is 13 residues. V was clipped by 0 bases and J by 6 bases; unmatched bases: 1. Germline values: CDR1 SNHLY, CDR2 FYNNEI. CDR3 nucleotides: TGTGCCAGCAGTGAAGCAGGGGGCGATGGCTACACCTTC. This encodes CASSEAGGDGYTF.

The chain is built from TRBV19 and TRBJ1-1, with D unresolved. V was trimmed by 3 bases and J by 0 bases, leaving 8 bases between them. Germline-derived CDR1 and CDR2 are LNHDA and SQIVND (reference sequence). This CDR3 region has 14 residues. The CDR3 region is CASSMHGMNTEAFF. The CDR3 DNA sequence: TGTGCCAGTAGTATGCACGGGATGAACACTGAAGCTTTCTTT.

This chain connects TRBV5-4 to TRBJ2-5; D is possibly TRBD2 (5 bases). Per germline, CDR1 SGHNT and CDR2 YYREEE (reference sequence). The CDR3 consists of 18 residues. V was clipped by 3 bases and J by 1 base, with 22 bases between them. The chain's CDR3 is CASSSGVSGRASQETQYF. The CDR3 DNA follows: TGTGCCAGCAGCTCCGGGGTTTCTGGACGGGCGAGCCAAGAGACCCAGTACTTC.

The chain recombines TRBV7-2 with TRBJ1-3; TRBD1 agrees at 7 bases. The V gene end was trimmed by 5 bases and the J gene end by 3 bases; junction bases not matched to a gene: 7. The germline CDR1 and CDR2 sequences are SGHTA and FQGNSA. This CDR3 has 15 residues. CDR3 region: CASSGQTGNGNTIYF. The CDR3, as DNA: TGTGCCAGCAGCGGGCAGACAGGGAATGGAAACACCATATATTTT.

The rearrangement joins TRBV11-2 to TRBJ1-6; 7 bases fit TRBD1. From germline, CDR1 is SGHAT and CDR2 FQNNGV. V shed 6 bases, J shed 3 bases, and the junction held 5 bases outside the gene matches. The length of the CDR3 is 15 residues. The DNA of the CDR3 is TGTGCCAGCAGGAGTAGACAGGGCTATAATTCACCCCTCCACTTT. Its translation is CASRSRQGYNSPLHF. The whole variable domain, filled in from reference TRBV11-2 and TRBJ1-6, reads EAGVAQSPRYKIIEKRQSVAFWCNPISGHATLYWYQQILGQGPKLLIQFQNNGVVDDSQLPKDRFSAERLKGVDSTLKIQPAKLEDSAVYLCASRSRQGYNSPLHFGNGTRLTVT.

This chain's CDR3 is CASSYSETGAYEQYF. CDR3 DNA sequence: TGTGCCAGCAGTTACTCGGAGACAGGAGCCTACGAGCAGTACTTC. This chain links TRBV6-5 with TRBJ2-7; D perhaps matches TRBD1 (6 bases). Germline assignment: CDR1 MNHEY and CDR2 SVGAGI. Deletions cut 0 bases from V and 2 bases from J, with 11 bases between. There are 15 residues in the CDR3.

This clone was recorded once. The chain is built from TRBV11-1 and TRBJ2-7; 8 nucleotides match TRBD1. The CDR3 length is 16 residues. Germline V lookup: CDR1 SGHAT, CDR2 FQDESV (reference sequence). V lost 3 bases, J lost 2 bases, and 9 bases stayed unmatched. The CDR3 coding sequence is TGTGCCAGCAGCTTGGGGACAGGTATTTCCCCCTACGAGCAGTACTTC. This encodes CASSLGTGISPYEQYF.

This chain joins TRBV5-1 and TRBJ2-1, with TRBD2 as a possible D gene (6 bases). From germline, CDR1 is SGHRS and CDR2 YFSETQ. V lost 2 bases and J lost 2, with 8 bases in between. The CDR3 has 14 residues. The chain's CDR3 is CASSFGGAYNEQFF. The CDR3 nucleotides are TGCGCCAGCAGCTTCGGCGGGGCCTACAATGAGCAGTTCTTC.

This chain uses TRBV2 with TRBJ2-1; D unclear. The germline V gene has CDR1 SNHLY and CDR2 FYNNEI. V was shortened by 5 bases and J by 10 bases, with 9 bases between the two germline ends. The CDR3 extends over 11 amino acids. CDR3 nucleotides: TGTGCCAGCAGTCGTGTGAGGGAGCAGTTCTTC. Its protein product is CASSRVREQFF.

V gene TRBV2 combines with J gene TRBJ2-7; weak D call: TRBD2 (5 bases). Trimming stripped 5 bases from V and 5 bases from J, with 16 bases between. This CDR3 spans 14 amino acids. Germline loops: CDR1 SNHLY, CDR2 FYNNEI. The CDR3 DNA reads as TGTGCCAGCAGTAAGTGGCCGGGGAACAACGAGCAGTACTTC. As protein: CASSKWPGNNEQYF.

Here the CDR3 reads CAWRDRTYNEQFF. The DNA for the CDR3 is TGTGCCTGGCGGGACAGAACATACAATGAGCAGTTCTTC. The genes are TRBV30 and TRBJ2-1, with 7 bases identical to TRBD1. V trimming: 5 bases; J trimming: 4 bases; junction bases outside the gene matches: 5. From germline, CDR1 is GTSNPN and CDR2 SVGIG (reference sequence). This CDR3 is 13 amino acids long.

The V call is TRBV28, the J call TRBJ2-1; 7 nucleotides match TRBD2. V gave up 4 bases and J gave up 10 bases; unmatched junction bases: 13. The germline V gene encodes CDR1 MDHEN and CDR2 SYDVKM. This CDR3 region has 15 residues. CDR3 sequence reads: CASSWEGGPRREQFF. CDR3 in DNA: TGTGCCAGCAGTTGGGAGGGTGGGCCCCGGAGGGAGCAGTTCTTC.

The CDR3 sequence: CASSSRTGATEAFF. The CDR3 coding sequence is TGTGCCAGCAGTTCGAGGACAGGGGCCACTGAAGCTTTCTTT. V usage is TRBV27 and J usage is TRBJ1-1; 9 nucleotides align to TRBD1. With V trimmed by 4 bases and J by 4 bases, 4 bases remained unmatched. The CDR3 is made up of 14 amino acids. CDR1 is MNHEY, CDR2 SMNVEV, per germline (reference sequence).

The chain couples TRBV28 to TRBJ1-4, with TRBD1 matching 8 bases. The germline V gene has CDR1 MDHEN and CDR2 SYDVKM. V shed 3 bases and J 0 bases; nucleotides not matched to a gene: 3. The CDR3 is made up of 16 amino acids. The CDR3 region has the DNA TGTGCCAGCAGTTTGGGACAGGACGCAACTAATGAAAAACTGTTTTTT. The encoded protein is CASSLGQDATNEKLFF.

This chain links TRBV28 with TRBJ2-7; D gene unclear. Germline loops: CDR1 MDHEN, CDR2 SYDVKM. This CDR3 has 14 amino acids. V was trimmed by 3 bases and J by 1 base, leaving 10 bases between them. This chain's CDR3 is CASSFSRPSYEQYF. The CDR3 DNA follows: TGTGCCAGCAGTTTTTCCAGGCCGTCCTACGAGCAGTACTTC.

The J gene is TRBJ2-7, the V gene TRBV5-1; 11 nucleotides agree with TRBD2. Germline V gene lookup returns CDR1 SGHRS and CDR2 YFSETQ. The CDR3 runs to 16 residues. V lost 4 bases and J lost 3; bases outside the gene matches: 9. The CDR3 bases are TGCGCCAGCAGCCCACGACCTAGCGGGGGGTACTACGAGCAGTACTTC. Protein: CASSPRPSGGYYEQYF.